This T cell receptor beta chain derives from a study of Ad26.COV2.S vaccination and SARS-CoV-2 variants. Treatment meaning: around 19 received Ad26.COV2.S at low or high dose, single or two shots; a few received placebo; per-sample allocation not given. Repertoires come from day 63 after the first vaccine or placebo injection. This CDR3 comprises 16 residues. From germline, CDR1 is SNHLY and CDR2 FYNNEI. V shed 6 bases and J shed 4 bases, with 21 bases lying between them. Only in-frame clones appear in the TCRdb table, and some are missing; sequencing was by immunoSEQ multiplex PCR. The sample contains 300,000 to 400,000 clones, approximately 90% of which appear only once.

The sequence was collected from a person between 18 and 65 years old who received the Ad26.COV2.S COVID-19 vaccine or a placebo. The rearrangement joins TRBV2 to TRBJ1-1, with a weak D call TRBD1 (5 bases). The sequencing here drew on peripheral blood, taken in a trial of Ad26.COV2.S vaccine versus placebo. The CDR3 bases are TGTGCCAGCAGGTACCGGGACGGACCCTTGAGCACTGAAGCTTTCTTT. Translation gives CASRYRDGPLSTEAFF.